This T cell receptor beta chain was observed in a study of T-cell memory formation after mild COVID-19. The study, taken as a whole, reports: Pre-infection memory harbored some responding clones, suggesting cross-reactive memory joined. What remained unconfirmed was the SARS-CoV-2 specificity of second-wave clones peaking on day 37.

TCRdb re-analysed the 5' RACE reads in MiXCR, keeping a single row per CDR3 protein. The sample consists of some 600,000 distinct CDR3 sequences, around a sixth of them appearing once. In its sample, this clonotype was seen a few times. What it binds is not known. Germline lookup yields CDR1 SNHLY and CDR2 FYNNEI. The germline V and J ends were trimmed by 4 bases and 8 bases, with 12 bases remaining between them. This CDR3 spans 13 amino acids. This clonotype was obtained from an adult woman who had mild COVID-19 (a few samples of this study predate the infection). Cell type and time point are not known. The sequenced sample was PBMCs or a T cell subset sorted from them (not recorded which). The genes are TRBV2 and TRBJ2-1; D is perhaps TRBD1 (5 bases). The CDR3 nucleotides are TGTGCCAGCAGTGCAGACTCAGGGTATGAGCAGTTCTTC. This gives the protein CASSADSGYEQFF.